This passage covers 2 T cell receptor beta chains from one sample sequenced in a study of long-term antiretroviral therapy in people with HIV. immunoSEQ v3.0 was run at survey level. Generated by immunoSEQ multiplex PCR, the TCRdb table keeps only in-frame clones and is missing some. Of 15,000 to 20,000 clones in the sample, approximately 84% were seen once. Specimen: unsorted PBMCs, collected 0.9 years after starting antiretroviral therapy. The receptors derive from a man aged 18 to 30 with HIV.

V usage is TRBV28 and J usage is TRBJ2-5, with 7 positions matching TRBD2. The CDR3 has 14 amino acids. V dropped 5 bases and J dropped 5; count of bases not matched to a gene: 8. Germline-derived CDR1 and CDR2 are MDHEN and SYDVKM. This chain's CDR3 is CASSPAGVTETQYF. In DNA form, the CDR3 reads TGTGCCAGCAGTCCCGCGGGGGTTACGGAGACCCAGTACTTC. The full variable domain, completed using reference TRBV28 and TRBJ2-5, is DVKVTQSSRYLVKRTGEKVFLECVQDMDHENMFWYRQDPGLGLRLIYFSYDVKMKEKGDIPEGYSVSREKKERFSLILESASTNQTSMYLCASSPAGVTETQYFGPGTRLLVL.

The chain carries TRBV9 and TRBJ1-5, with D perhaps matching TRBD1 (6 bases). This CDR3 is 15 amino acids long. Trimming pared 2 bases from V and 3 bases from J, leaving 12 bases between. The germline gives CDR1 SGDLS, CDR2 YYNGEE. This CDR3 reads CASSVSTGTNQPQHF. The CDR3 DNA follows: TGTGCCAGCAGCGTTAGCACAGGGACCAATCAGCCCCAGCATTTT.